This paragraph reports one TCR beta chain. Its antigen is undetermined. The data derive from a study of vaccination and CD4 T cells after COVID-19. About the research overall: Blood was drawn a median roughly 79 days post second dose, range 14 to 241. Stimulation of the cells used overlapping spike peptide pools from SARS-CoV-2 and from the common cold coronaviruses HCoV-NL63, HCoV-OC43 and HCoV-229E.

Treatment given: roughly 11-day PBMC culture with coronavirus spike peptide pools or control peptides (ViraFEST assay). The ViraFEST method relied on peptide pools to expand antigen-specific T cells, followed by TCR sequencing. Positive PCR results dated from March to December 2020, before the US Alpha, Beta and Delta variants. The Oncomine TCR Beta short-read assay sequenced DNA from cultured CD4+ T cells. TCRdb re-called the PCR reads through MiXCR, storing one row per CDR3 protein. In the table there are 14,000 to 15,000 distinct CDR3 sequences, over 65% of which are singletons. Sequenced material: CD4+ T cells from blood, cultured in vitro. This TCR was recovered from a human donor who had recovered from COVID-19.

The chain's CDR3 is CSARRSAYNEQFF. Written as DNA, the CDR3 is TGCAGTGCCCGGCGGTCTGCCTACAATGAGCAGTTCTTC. The chain recombines TRBV20-1 with TRBJ2-1; D unresolved. V lost 6 bases and J 2 bases, leaving 11 bases between the germline ends. The CDR3 runs to 13 residues. The germline gives CDR1 DFQATT, CDR2 SNEGSKA (reference sequence).